This T cell receptor (beta chain) was documented in a study of blood T cell repertoires in COVID-19 (dated by TCRdb to 2019 to 2021). Background on the whole study: The collaborator samples originated in the United States, Italy and Spain and spanned the acute and convalescent phases of COVID-19. The prospective study material was composed of cDNA or gDNA derived from T cells, B-cell-depleted T cells, or PBMCs. The dataset comprised deeply sampled blood TCRbeta repertoires from subjects exposed to, actively infected with, or recovered from COVID-19. The repertoires were made available in a free public database intended to serve as a resource for research on the immune response to SARS-CoV-2. Samples were obtained from the ongoing ImmuneRACE study (first 160 participants) and from some 1,200 subjects provided by 6 global collaborators. The sample metadata nearly always contained a de-identified subject ID, COVID-19 status, age in years and sex. Where available, HLA class I and class II types were taken from metadata supplied by the sample provider and were not determined by assay-based typing. The study at large found these results: The quantity of clinical and demographic metadata differed by source and by participant and was supplied without curation.

Concerning this clone: The clone's antigen remains unknown. Per-base qualities were not stored, and no clone one base away is much larger.

Collaborating institutions collected whole blood in K2EDTA tubes following their own protocols. For TCRbeta analysis, collaborators shipped samples in one of three forms: frozen whole blood, isolated PBMCs, or DNA extracted from either of those sample types. CDR1 and CDR2, per the germline V gene (reference sequence), are SGHNT and YYREEE. V lost 1 base and J lost 4 bases; the stretch between them is 8 bases long. The CDR3 holds 13 amino acids from the cysteine to the phenylalanine. Only the CDR3 portion is preserved as DNA: 39 bases, with reading frame beginning at the first base. The immunoSEQ Assay, a bias-controlled multiplex PCR, was used to amplify TCRbeta CDR3 regions from genomic DNA. Per the authors' processing: Within the assay, amplification of reference gene primers was used to estimate how many nucleated cells each sample contained. To quantify the absolute abundance of each unique TCRbeta CDR3 rearrangement, sequence reads were collapsed and filtered. Productive Simpson clonality was computed per sample as the square root of Simpson's diversity index over productive rearrangements. This is the immuneACCESS table as TCRdb keeps it, with only in-frame sequences that have V and J called. A part of the clones is gone; compared with another copy, unresolved V genes explain less than half, and the rest is unexplained. V, J and clone size are those of that table, while D and trimming were read from the DNA. The sample table records around 140,000 clones; around 90% of these occur just once. The ten largest clones take up roughly 1% of the sample.

Sequencing was done on a sample of peripheral blood. The clonotype comes from a woman aged 50 to 60 with acute or convalescent COVID-19. In this chain, TRBV5-4 is recombined with TRBJ2-5; the D gene cannot be resolved reliably. The CDR3 protein is CASSLRVGETQYF. DNA sequence: TGTGCCAGCAGCTTGCGGGTGGGAGAGACCCAGTACTTC.